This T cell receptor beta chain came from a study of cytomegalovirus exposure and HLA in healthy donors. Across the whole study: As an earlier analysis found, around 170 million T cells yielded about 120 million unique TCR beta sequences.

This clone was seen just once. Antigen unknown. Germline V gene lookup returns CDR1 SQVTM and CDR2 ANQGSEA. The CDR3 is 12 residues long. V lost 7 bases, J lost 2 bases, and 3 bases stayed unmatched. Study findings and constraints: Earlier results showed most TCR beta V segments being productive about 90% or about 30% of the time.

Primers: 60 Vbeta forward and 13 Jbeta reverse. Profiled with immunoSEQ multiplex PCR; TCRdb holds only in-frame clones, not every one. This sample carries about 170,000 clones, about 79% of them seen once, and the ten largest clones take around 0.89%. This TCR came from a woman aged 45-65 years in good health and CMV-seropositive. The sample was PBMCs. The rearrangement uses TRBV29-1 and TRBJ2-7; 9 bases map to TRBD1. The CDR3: CSARQGAYEQYF. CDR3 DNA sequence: TGCAGCGCCCGACAGGGGGCCTACGAGCAGTACTTC.